These 31 T cell receptor beta chains were sequenced from one sample in a study of T cells in Graves' hyperthyroidism and ophthalmopathy. RNA transcripts gave rise to amplified TCR beta CDR3 regions. A first-round RT-PCR of the TCR CDR3 used the HTBI primer set. In TCRdb, the multiplex PCR reads were re-called with MiXCR into one record per CDR3 protein. The table includes 250,000 to 300,000 distinct CDR3 sequences, about an eighth detected once. Sequencing used blood. The receptors were sampled from a woman in her 30s with Graves' hyperthyroidism that later progressed to Graves' ophthalmopathy.

This clonotype was detected many times. J is TRBJ2-1 and V is TRBV7-3, with D tentatively TRBD1 or TRBD2 (5 bases each). This CDR3 has 17 amino acids. Trimming shortened V by 5 bases and J by 0 bases, and 17 bases separated the two germline ends. Germline V lookup: CDR1 SGHTA, CDR2 FQGTGA. The CDR3 DNA reads TGTGCCAGCAGCCAAAGGGGTAGCGCCAACTCCTACAATGAGCAGTTCTTC. Protein product: CASSQRGSANSYNEQFF.

This clonotype was picked up many times. This chain joins TRBV28 and TRBJ1-5; D not certain. Germline assignment: CDR1 MDHEN and CDR2 SYDVKM. This CDR3 region has 15 residues. V was shortened by 6 bases and J by 5 bases, with 17 bases between the two germline ends. This chain's CDR3 is CASSLGMGYDQPQHF. DNA of the CDR3: TGTGCCAGCAGCTTGGGGATGGGTTACGATCAGCCCCAGCATTTT.

This clonotype was recorded many times. V gene TRBV5-1 combines with J gene TRBJ2-3, with a weak D call TRBD2 (6 bases). Germline V gene data show CDR1 as SGHRS and CDR2 as YFSETQ. The V gene lost 4 bases and the J gene lost 4 bases, with 13 bases spanning the gap. The CDR3 is made up of 14 amino acids. The CDR3 region has the DNA TGCGCCAGCAGCCCCGGAGGGTTGGCAGATACGCAGTATTTT. This sequence encodes CASSPGGLADTQYF.

This clonotype was counted ten times or more. The chain has TRBV2 and TRBJ2-3, with 8 bases lining up with TRBD1. The CDR3 covers 14 residues. The V gene end was trimmed by 3 bases and the J gene end by 5 bases; junction bases not matched to a gene: 4. Looked up from germline, CDR1 is SNHLY and CDR2 is FYNNEI. CDR3 DNA sequence: TGTGCCAGCAGTGAGAGACAGGGGAAAGATACGCAGTATTTT. This translates into CASSERQGKDTQYF.

This clonotype has ten or more counts. The J gene is TRBJ2-7, the V gene TRBV28; 8 nucleotides line up with TRBD1. J lost 6 bases, V lost 7 bases, and 11 bases had no gene match. The V gene's germline CDR1 is MDHEN and CDR2 SYDVKM. This CDR3 is built from 14 residues. CDR3 sequence: CASIPGQGAPEQYF. The DNA of the CDR3 is TGTGCCAGCATTCCAGGACAGGGCGCACCCGAGCAGTACTTC.

Only a few counts were recorded for this clonotype. Given a much more abundant clone one base away, this may be a read error. The rearrangement uses TRBV28 and TRBJ1-5; 7 bases agree with TRBD1. Looked up from germline, CDR1 is MDHEN and CDR2 is SYDVKM. The CDR3 has 14 amino acids. The V and J ends lost 9 bases and 3 bases, in that order; junction bases with no gene match: 8. CDR3 nucleotides: TGTGCCAGGTTACAGGGGATTAACAATCAGCCCCAGCATTTT. The encoded protein is CARLQGINNQPQHF.

The chain combines TRBV2 with TRBJ1-1; D unclear. The germline V gene encodes CDR1 SNHLY and CDR2 FYNNEI. This CDR3 spans 14 amino acids. V lost 9 bases and J 1 base, leaving 15 bases between the germline ends. This chain's CDR3 is CARTVTTQNTEAFF. The CDR3, as DNA: TGTGCCAGGACGGTAACTACCCAGAACACTGAAGCTTTCTTT.

The table lists this clonotype with many counts. V gene TRBV5-1 combines with J gene TRBJ2-7; perhaps TRBD2 as D (6 bases). V was cut by 0 bases and J by 3 bases, with 10 bases left in between. The germline CDR1 and CDR2 sequences are SGHRS and YFSETQ. The CDR3 consists of 14 residues. Here the CDR3 reads CASSLAGEGYEQYF. The CDR3 DNA is TGCGCCAGCAGCTTGGCGGGAGAAGGCTACGAGCAGTACTTC.

This clonotype was counted many times. The CDR3 here is CASSPEVNPDNEQFF. The CDR3 DNA sequence: TGTGCCAGCAGCCCGGAGGTCAACCCAGACAATGAGCAGTTCTTC. The gene calls are TRBV6-1 and TRBJ2-1; D is perhaps TRBD2 (5 bases). With 6 bases removed from V and 5 bases from J, the gap between germline ends came to 17 bases. The CDR3 covers 15 residues. In germline, CDR1 is MNHNS, CDR2 SASEGT.

On this clonotype: An end of the junction does not agree with germline; a read error may underlie this. This rearrangement joins TRBV2 to TRBJ2-5, with D hard to call. CDR3 length equals 13 residues. Germline V CDR1 and CDR2: SNHLY, FYNNEI. CDR3 amino acids: CASSGRIEETEYF. The CDR3 DNA reads TGTGCCAGCAGTGGGCGGATAGAAGAGACCGAGTACTTC. The variable domain in full, completed from reference TRBV2 and TRBJ2-5, reads EPEVTQTPSHQVTQMGQEVILRCVPISNHLYFYWYRQILGQKVEFLVSFYNNEISEKSEIFDDQFSVERPDGSNFTLKIRSTKLEDSAMYFCASSGRIEETEYFGPGTRLLVL.

This clonotype was detected many times. V gene TRBV7-8 combines with J gene TRBJ1-1; no reliable D call. Germline V gene sequence: CDR1 SGHVS, CDR2 FQNEAQ. The V and J ends lost 1 base and 6 bases respectively, with 18 bases between them. The CDR3 consists of 16 residues. CDR3: CASSLGPPTSYAEAFF. CDR3 bases: TGTGCCAGCAGCTTAGGTCCCCCGACCTCCTACGCTGAAGCTTTCTTT.

This clonotype was observed at least ten times. The chain links TRBV2 to TRBJ2-7; 7 bases match TRBD2. From germline, CDR1 is SNHLY and CDR2 FYNNEI. The CDR3 has 16 amino acids. With 7 bases clipped from V and 5 bases from J, the junction kept 17 bases outside the gene matches. CDR3 coding DNA: TGTGCCAGCAAGGTTGGTCGGGAGGTAGTAATCGACGAGCAGTACTTC. Its protein product is CASKVGREVVIDEQYF.

This clonotype has a count of ten or more. The V and J genes are TRBV28 and TRBJ1-1; no firm D call. CDR1 MDHEN and CDR2 SYDVKM come from the germline V gene. This CDR3 comprises 14 residues. V lost 2 bases, J lost 6 bases, and 13 bases lay in between. CDR3: CASSLSLGSSEAFF. For the CDR3, the DNA is TGTGCCAGCAGTTTAAGCTTAGGATCCTCTGAAGCTTTCTTT.

This clonotype was counted at least ten times. The chain carries TRBV7-2 and TRBJ2-1; D remains ambiguous. V lost 2 bases and J lost 6, with 14 bases in between. The CDR3 loop spans 15 amino acids. Germline values: CDR1 SGHTA, CDR2 FQGNSA. Here the CDR3 reads CASSLSPLISNEQFF. In DNA, the CDR3 is TGTGCCAGCAGCTTAAGTCCCTTAATAAGCAATGAGCAGTTCTTC.

A few counts support this clonotype. The chain joins TRBV9 to TRBJ2-7; 11 nucleotides line up with TRBD2. Germline V lookup: CDR1 SGDLS, CDR2 YYNGEE. The V segment lost 0 bases and the J segment 3 bases; nucleotides outside the gene matches: 8. This CDR3 contains 17 residues. CDR3 DNA: TGTGCCAGCAGCGTAGAGGGAACTAGCGGGAGTTACTACGAGCAGTACTTC. Protein product: CASSVEGTSGSYYEQYF.

This clonotype was observed a handful of times. This chain links TRBV5-1 with TRBJ2-5; D is ambiguous. The CDR3 is made up of 13 amino acids. With 1 base removed from V and 1 base from J, the gap between germline ends came to 5 bases. Looked up from germline, CDR1 is SGHRS and CDR2 is YFSETQ. DNA for the CDR3: TGCGCCAGCAGCTTGAGTCCCCAAGAGACCCAGTACTTC. This sequence encodes CASSLSPQETQYF. Using reference TRBV5-1 and TRBJ2-5 for the parts outside the CDR3, the full variable domain is KAGVTQTPRYLIKTRGQQVTLSCSPISGHRSVSWYQQTPGQGLQFLFEYFSETQRNKGNFPGRFSGRQFSNSRSEMNVSTLELGDSALYLCASSLSPQETQYFGPGTRLLVL.

Details on this clonotype: Being one base from a much bigger clone, this may be a read error. The chain uses TRBV20-1 and TRBJ2-1; no reliable D call. V lost 4 bases to trimming and J lost 2 bases, with 15 bases between them. Germline V gives CDR1 DFQATT, CDR2 SNEGSKA (reference sequence). This CDR3 region has 15 residues. The CDR3 DNA sequence: TGCAGTGCTAACATCCCGGGTACCGCCTACAATGAGCAGTTCTTC. Its protein product is CSANIPGTAYNEQFF.

The rearrangement joins TRBV11-2 to TRBJ2-3, with 12 bases aligning to TRBD1. The CDR3 runs 15 residues. Trimming cost V 5 bases and J 4 bases; bases outside gene matches: 4. Per germline, CDR1 SGHAT and CDR2 FQNNGV. In DNA form, the CDR3 reads TGTGCCAGCAGCCCGGGACAGGGGGCCGCAGATACGCAGTATTTT. Translating gives CASSPGQGAADTQYF.

In this sample, this clonotype turned up many times. This sequence joins TRBV27 and TRBJ2-1; possibly TRBD2 for D (5 bases). V lost 3 bases and J lost 2, with 14 bases in between. The CDR3 totals 16 residues. The germline V gene has CDR1 MNHEY and CDR2 SMNVEV (reference sequence). CDR3 amino acids: CASSFFWSGTYNEQFF. The CDR3 DNA follows: TGTGCCAGCAGTTTCTTCTGGTCGGGGACCTACAATGAGCAGTTCTTC.

This clonotype came up many times. The chain carries TRBV12-3 or TRBV12-4 and TRBJ1-1, with no clear D. The CDR3 is 13 residues long. V lost 2 bases and J 3 bases, leaving 7 bases between the germline ends. The CDR3 nucleotides are TGTGCCAGCAGTTTAATGAGGTACACTGAAGCTTTCTTT. Amino acid sequence: CASSLMRYTEAFF.

This clonotype was observed at least ten times. The CDR3 protein is CASSRGYGRAYTDTQYF. In nucleotides, the CDR3 is TGTGCCAGCAGCCGGGGATACGGGAGGGCCTACACAGATACGCAGTATTTT. The rearrangement uses TRBV5-6 and TRBJ2-3; 8 bases fit TRBD2. Germline V lookup: CDR1 SGHDT, CDR2 YYEEEE. The CDR3 runs to 17 residues. The V segment lost 4 bases and the J segment 2 bases; nucleotides outside the gene matches: 12.

This clonotype has a count of ten or more. The chain has TRBV20-1 and TRBJ1-1; 8 bases fit TRBD1. The CDR3 contains 18 residues. CDR1 and CDR2 from the germline V gene are DFQATT and SNEGSKA (reference sequence). The V gene end was trimmed by 3 bases and the J gene end by 5 bases; junction bases not matched to a gene: 20. The CDR3, as DNA: TGCAGTGCTAGCCGTTGGGGACAGGAGATATCGACGGTTACTGAAGCTTTCTTT. Amino acid sequence: CSASRWGQEISTVTEAFF.

This clonotype was recorded many times. The V and J genes are TRBV7-9 and TRBJ2-7; 8 bases are a match to TRBD2. This CDR3 region has 17 residues. Germline V CDR1 and CDR2: SEHNR, FQNEAQ (reference sequence). J lost 3 bases, V lost 2 bases, and 12 bases had no gene match. DNA for the CDR3: TGTGCCAGCAGCTTATCCGAGCGGGAGAACGCTTTCTACGAGCAGTACTTC. Translated, it gives CASSLSERENAFYEQYF.

Many counts were recorded for this clonotype. The chain couples TRBV30 to TRBJ2-7; D not certain. V gave up 4 bases and J gave up 5 bases, with 12 bases separating them. CDR3 length: 12 residues. The germline CDR1 and CDR2 sequences are GTSNPN and SVGIG (reference sequence). CDR3 protein: CAWMDGTDEQYF. The CDR3 DNA sequence: TGTGCCTGGATGGACGGAACGGACGAGCAGTACTTC.

This clonotype came up a few times. The J gene is TRBJ2-7, the V gene TRBV29-1; TRBD1 matches 10 bases. The V gene end was trimmed by 6 bases and the J gene end by 2 bases; junction bases not matched to a gene: 13. The germline CDR1 and CDR2 sequences are SQVTM and ANQGSEA. The CDR3 extends over 16 amino acids. The CDR3 protein is CSVTPPGQGLTYEQYF. CDR3 bases: TGCAGCGTAACTCCACCGGGACAGGGGCTAACCTACGAGCAGTACTTC.

This clonotype was observed at least ten times. V and J are TRBV7-2 and TRBJ1-5, with 8 bases lining up with TRBD1. The CDR3 covers 14 residues. V gave up 6 bases and J gave up 6 bases; unmatched junction bases: 7. Per the germline V gene, CDR1 is SGHTA and CDR2 is FQGNSA. In nucleotides, the CDR3 is TGTGCCAGCAGTTCCGGGACAGGTACTCAGCCCCAGCATTTT. Protein product: CASSSGTGTQPQHF.

The sample holds many counts of this clonotype. The gene calls are TRBV28 and TRBJ2-6; tentatively, D is TRBD2 (6 bases). The ends were cut back, 8 bases at V and 8 bases at J, with 19 bases in the middle. Germline CDR1 MDHEN, CDR2 SYDVKM. The CDR3 is made up of 15 amino acids. CDR3 sequence reads: CASYEGTGETNVLTF. CDR3 DNA sequence: TGTGCCAGCTACGAAGGTACGGGGGAAACCAACGTCCTGACTTTC.

This clonotype was recorded at least ten times. This chain uses TRBV27 with TRBJ2-7; 7 bases match TRBD2. The CDR3 runs to 15 residues. CDR1 is MNHEY, CDR2 SMNVEV, per germline (reference sequence). J lost 7 bases, V lost 5 bases, and 14 bases had no gene match. In nucleotides, the CDR3 is TGTGCCAGCAGTCACCGCGGGAGCCCAAAACTGGAGCAGTACTTC. Translated: CASSHRGSPKLEQYF.

There are a few counts of this clonotype. The rearrangement uses TRBV19 and TRBJ2-1; D unclear. The V gene lost 1 base and the J gene lost 7 bases, with 8 bases spanning the gap. The CDR3 loop spans 13 amino acids. Germline loops: CDR1 LNHDA, CDR2 SQIVND (reference sequence). This chain's CDR3 is CASSIVGRNEQFF. CDR3 bases: TGTGCCAGTAGTATAGTAGGGCGGAATGAGCAGTTCTTC.

This clonotype was observed at least ten times. The chain joins TRBV28 to TRBJ2-1, with D perhaps being TRBD1 or TRBD2 (5 bases each). The CDR3 is 15 amino acids. V was clipped by 5 bases and J by 7 bases, with 18 bases between them. Per the germline V gene, CDR1 is MDHEN and CDR2 is SYDVKM. This CDR3 reads CASSRGVDLENEQFF. The CDR3 DNA sequence: TGTGCCAGCAGTCGGGGCGTGGATCTGGAGAATGAGCAGTTCTTC.

This clonotype was counted ten times or more. The chain employs TRBV20-1 and TRBJ2-1, with 8 bases identical to TRBD2. Germline V gives CDR1 DFQATT, CDR2 SNEGSKA (reference sequence). The CDR3 spans 15 residues. The V gene end was trimmed by 3 bases and the J gene end by 6 bases; junction bases not matched to a gene: 10. The chain's CDR3 is CSARDPGLVVNEQFF. The CDR3, as DNA: TGCAGTGCTAGGGATCCGGGACTAGTTGTCAATGAGCAGTTCTTC.